Shown below are 7 T cell receptor beta chains from a single sample sequenced in a study of cytomegalovirus exposure and HLA in healthy donors. PCR used 60 Vbeta primers and 13 Jbeta primers. Sequencing used immunoSEQ multiplex PCR; TCRdb keeps in-frame clones, though not all of them. The repertoire consists of roughly 130,000 clones, with roughly 84% occurring once and the leading ten covering more than 1.5%. Source material: PBMCs. The receptors stem from a boy between 10 and 17 years old in good health and CMV-seronegative.

This sequence joins TRBV10-2 and TRBJ1-1, with no clear D. The CDR3 contains 12 residues. The V end lost 0 bases, the J end lost 6 bases, and 5 bases lay between the germline ends. Germline V lookup: CDR1 WSHSY, CDR2 SAAADI. CDR3 nucleotide sequence: TGCGCCAGCAGTGAGTCGAGAGCTGAAGCTTTCTTT. Translation gives CASSESRAEAFF.

Only one count was recorded for this clone. The CDR3 protein is CASSRLYSGTSSYNEQFF. For the CDR3, the DNA is TGCGCCAGCAGCCGCCTTTACTCCGGGACTAGCTCCTACAATGAGCAGTTCTTC. The rearrangement joins TRBV4-1 to TRBJ2-1, with 8 bases matching TRBD2. Per germline, CDR1 MGHRA and CDR2 YSYEKL. V shed 4 bases, J shed 0 bases, and the junction held 11 bases outside the gene matches. The CDR3 spans 18 residues.

V usage is TRBV4-2 and J usage is TRBJ2-3; 12 nucleotides match TRBD2. This CDR3 region has 16 residues. J gave up 7 bases and V 0 bases, and 5 bases lay outside the gene matches. Germline values: CDR1 LGHNA, CDR2 YNFKEQ. DNA for the CDR3: TGTGCCAGCAGCCAAGATCTAGCGGGAGGGCGGAATACGCAGTATTTT. It yields the protein CASSQDLAGGRNTQYF.

CDR3 in amino acids: CASAEGGSHPPEQFF. The CDR3 region has the DNA TGTGCCAGCGCCGAGGGAGGGTCCCACCCCCCTGAGCAGTTCTTC. V is TRBV2 and J is TRBJ2-1, with TRBD2 identical over 7 bases. Germline V gives CDR1 SNHLY, CDR2 FYNNEI. J lost 9 bases, V lost 8 bases, and 16 bases had no gene match. The CDR3 totals 15 residues.

The chain links TRBV4-2 to TRBJ2-1, with 7 bases that match TRBD2. Trimming removed 1 base from V and 9 bases from J; junction bases left unmatched: 9. From germline, CDR1 is LGHNA and CDR2 YNFKEQ. This CDR3 comprises 15 residues. The CDR3 region is CASSQVTGGKFEQFF. CDR3 nucleotides: TGTGCCAGCAGCCAAGTTACCGGGGGGAAGTTTGAGCAGTTCTTC.

This clone was found a few times. The chain uses TRBV7-2 and TRBJ1-1; D perhaps matches TRBD1 (5 bases). CDR3 length: 15 amino acids. Trimming took off 5 bases at V and 4 bases at J, with 17 bases between the two ends. Per germline, CDR1 SGHTA and CDR2 FQGNSA. The CDR3 loop reads CASSPGLSPVTEAFF. The DNA of the CDR3 is TGTGCCAGCAGCCCGGGACTCTCCCCGGTCACTGAAGCTTTCTTT.

CDR3 sequence (DNA): TGTGCCACTCGGACTAGTTGGGGTGAGACCCAGTACTTC. This encodes CATRTSWGETQYF. The V gene is TRBV10-3, the J gene TRBJ2-5; TRBD2 matches 7 bases. CDR1 and CDR2 from the germline V gene are ENHRY and SYGVKD. The trim removed 10 bases at V and 5 bases at J, leaving 10 bases unmatched. CDR3 length: 13 amino acids.